This T cell receptor (beta chain) appears in the sequencing data of a study of cytomegalovirus exposure and HLA in healthy donors. Study as a whole: HLA-typed donors were the source of about 85 million unique TCRs, which an early data release held. Findings and limits, study-wide: Researchers counted around 180 TCR beta chains as cytomegalovirus-associated.

PCR was performed using 60 Vbeta and 13 Jbeta primers. The table came from immunoSEQ multiplex PCR; TCRdb's copy has only in-frame clones and leaves some out. The sample has 80,000 to 100,000 clones; over 75% are singletons. This clone was observed once. Its specificity is unknown. The junction had 8 bases not matched to a gene; V was cut back by 10 bases and J by 1 base. The V gene's germline CDR1 is LNHDA and CDR2 SQIVND (reference sequence). The CDR3 runs to 16 residues. The sequence derives from a man aged 25-40 years in good health and CMV-seronegative. The sample taken for sequencing was PBMCs. The chain recombines TRBV19 with TRBJ2-6; 9 bases agree with TRBD1. CDR3 protein: CATSTGGGSGANVLTF. CDR3 nucleotides: TGTGCCACCTCGACAGGGGGTGGATCTGGGGCCAACGTCCTGACTTTC.